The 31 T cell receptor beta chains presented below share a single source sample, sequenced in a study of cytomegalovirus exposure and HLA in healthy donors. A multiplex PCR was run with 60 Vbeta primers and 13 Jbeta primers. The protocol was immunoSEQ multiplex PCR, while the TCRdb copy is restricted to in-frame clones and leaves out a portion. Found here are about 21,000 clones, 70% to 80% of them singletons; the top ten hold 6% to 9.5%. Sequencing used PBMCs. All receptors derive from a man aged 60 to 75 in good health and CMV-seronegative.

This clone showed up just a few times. CDR3 sequence (DNA): TGTGCCAGTAGTGCGACTAGATCCTACAATGAGCAGTTCTTC. Translation: CASSATRSYNEQFF. This chain links TRBV19 with TRBJ2-1; perhaps TRBD2 as D (6 bases). V was clipped by 5 bases and J by 1 base, with 9 bases between them. The germline gives CDR1 LNHDA, CDR2 SQIVND (reference sequence). The CDR3 sequence is 14 residues long.

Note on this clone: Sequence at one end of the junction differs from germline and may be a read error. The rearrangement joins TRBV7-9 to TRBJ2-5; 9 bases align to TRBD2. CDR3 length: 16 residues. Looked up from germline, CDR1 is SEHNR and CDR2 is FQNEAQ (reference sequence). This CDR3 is CSSSLMKGTSSETQYF. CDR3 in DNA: TGTTCCAGCAGCTTAATGAAGGGGACTAGCTCAGAGACCCAGTACTTC.

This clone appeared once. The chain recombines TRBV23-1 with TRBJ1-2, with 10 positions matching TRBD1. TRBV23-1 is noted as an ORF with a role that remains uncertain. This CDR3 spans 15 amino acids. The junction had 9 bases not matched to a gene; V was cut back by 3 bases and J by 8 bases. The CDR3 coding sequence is TGCGCCAGCAGTCATCAGCGGGGGACAGGGGAAGGCTACACCTTC. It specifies CASSHQRGTGEGYTF.

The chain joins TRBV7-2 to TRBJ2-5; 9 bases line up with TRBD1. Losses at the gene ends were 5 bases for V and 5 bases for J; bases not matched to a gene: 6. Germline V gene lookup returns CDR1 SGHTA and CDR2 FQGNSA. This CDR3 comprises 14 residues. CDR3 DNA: TGTGCCAGCAGCCCCACAGGGGGCCGGGAGACCCAGTACTTC. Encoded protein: CASSPTGGRETQYF.

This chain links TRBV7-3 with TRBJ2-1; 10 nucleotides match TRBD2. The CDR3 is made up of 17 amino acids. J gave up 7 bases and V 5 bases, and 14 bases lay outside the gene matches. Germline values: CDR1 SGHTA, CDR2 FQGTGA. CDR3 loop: CASSVQGAAGGRNEQFF. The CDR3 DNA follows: TGTGCCAGCAGCGTCCAAGGGGCAGCGGGAGGGCGTAATGAGCAGTTCTTC.

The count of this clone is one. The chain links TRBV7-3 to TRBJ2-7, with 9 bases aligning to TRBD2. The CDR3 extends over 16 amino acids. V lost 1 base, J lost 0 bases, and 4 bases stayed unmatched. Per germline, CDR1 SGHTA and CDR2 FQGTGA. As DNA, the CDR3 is TGTGCCAGCAGCTTAAGGGCGGGAGGGCCCTCCTACGAGCAGTACTTC. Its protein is CASSLRAGGPSYEQYF. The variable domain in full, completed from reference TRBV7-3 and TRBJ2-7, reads GAGVSQTPSNKVTEKGKYVELRCDPISGHTALYWYRQSLGQGPEFLIYFQGTGAADDSGLPNDRFFAVRPEGSVSTLKIQRTERGDSAVYLCASSLRAGGPSYEQYFGPGTRLTVT.

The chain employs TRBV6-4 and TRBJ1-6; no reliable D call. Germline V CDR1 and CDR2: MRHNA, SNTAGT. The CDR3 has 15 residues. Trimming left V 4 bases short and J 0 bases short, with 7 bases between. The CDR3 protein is CASSVGSSYNSPLHF. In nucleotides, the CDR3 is TGTGCCAGCAGTGTGGGCAGCTCCTATAATTCACCCCTCCACTTT.

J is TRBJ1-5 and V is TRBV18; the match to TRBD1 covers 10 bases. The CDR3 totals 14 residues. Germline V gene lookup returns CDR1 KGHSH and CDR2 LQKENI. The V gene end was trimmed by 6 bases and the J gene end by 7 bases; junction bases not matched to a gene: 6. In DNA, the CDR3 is TGTGCCAGCTCGCTGACAGGGGGCGGCCAGCCCCAGCATTTT. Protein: CASSLTGGGQPQHF.

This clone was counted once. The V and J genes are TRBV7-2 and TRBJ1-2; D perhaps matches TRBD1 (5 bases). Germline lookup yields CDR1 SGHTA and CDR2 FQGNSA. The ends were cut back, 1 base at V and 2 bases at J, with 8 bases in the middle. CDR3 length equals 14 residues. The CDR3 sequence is CASSLGRTNYGYTF. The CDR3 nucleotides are TGTGCCAGCAGCTTAGGGCGGACAAACTATGGCTACACCTTC.

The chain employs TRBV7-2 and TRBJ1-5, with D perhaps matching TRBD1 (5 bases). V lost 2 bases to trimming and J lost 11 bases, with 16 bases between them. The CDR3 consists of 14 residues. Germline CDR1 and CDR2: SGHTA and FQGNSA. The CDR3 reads CASSLQGSSSAQHF. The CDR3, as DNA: TGTGCCAGCAGCTTACAGGGATCTAGTTCGGCCCAGCATTTT. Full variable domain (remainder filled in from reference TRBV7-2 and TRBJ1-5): GAGVSQSPSNKVTEKGKDVELRCDPISGHTALYWYRQSLGQGLEFLIYFQGNSAPDKSGLPSDRFSAERTGGSVSTLTIQRTQQEDSAVYLCASSLQGSSSAQHFGDGTRLSIL.

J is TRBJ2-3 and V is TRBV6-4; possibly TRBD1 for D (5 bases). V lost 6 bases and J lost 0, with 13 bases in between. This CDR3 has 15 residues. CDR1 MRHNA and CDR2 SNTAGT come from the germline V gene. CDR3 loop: CASRETAISTDTQYF. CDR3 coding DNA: TGTGCCAGCAGGGAGACAGCAATTAGCACAGATACGCAGTATTTT.

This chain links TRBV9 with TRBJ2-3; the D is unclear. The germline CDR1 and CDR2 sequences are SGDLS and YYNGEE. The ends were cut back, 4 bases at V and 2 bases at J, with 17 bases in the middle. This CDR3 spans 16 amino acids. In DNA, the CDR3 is TGTGCCAGCAGCCCCTCGACAAACCGCGTCACAGATACGCAGTATTTT. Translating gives CASSPSTNRVTDTQYF.

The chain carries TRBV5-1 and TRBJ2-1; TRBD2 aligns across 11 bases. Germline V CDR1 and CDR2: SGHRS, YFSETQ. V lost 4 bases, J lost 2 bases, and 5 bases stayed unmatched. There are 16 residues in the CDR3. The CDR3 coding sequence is TGCGCCAGCAGCCGAGGGACTAGCGGCCCCTACAATGAGCAGTTCTTC. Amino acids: CASSRGTSGPYNEQFF.

The CDR3 here is CASSLGTSGGGETQYF. Here the CDR3 DNA reads TGCGCCAGCAGCTTGGGGACTAGCGGAGGGGGAGAGACCCAGTACTTC. The chain carries TRBV5-1 and TRBJ2-5, with 10 bases fitting TRBD2. Germline CDR1 SGHRS, CDR2 YFSETQ. V lost 0 bases and J lost 4; bases outside the gene matches: 6. This CDR3 spans 16 amino acids. Supplemented by reference TRBV5-1 and TRBJ2-5, the full variable domain reads KAGVTQTPRYLIKTRGQQVTLSCSPISGHRSVSWYQQTPGQGLQFLFEYFSETQRNKGNFPGRFSGRQFSNSRSEMNVSTLELGDSALYLCASSLGTSGGGETQYFGPGTRLLVL.

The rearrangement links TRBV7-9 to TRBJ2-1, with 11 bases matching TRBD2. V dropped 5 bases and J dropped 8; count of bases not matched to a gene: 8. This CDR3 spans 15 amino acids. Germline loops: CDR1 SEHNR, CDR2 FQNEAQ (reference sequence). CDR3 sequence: CASSILAGVLYEQFF. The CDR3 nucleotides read TGTGCCAGCAGCATACTAGCGGGAGTGCTCTATGAGCAGTTCTTC.

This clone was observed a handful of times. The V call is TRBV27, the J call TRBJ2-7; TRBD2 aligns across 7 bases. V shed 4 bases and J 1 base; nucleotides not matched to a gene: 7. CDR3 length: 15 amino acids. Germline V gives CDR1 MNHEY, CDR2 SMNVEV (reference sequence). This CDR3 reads CASSYRVAGSYEQYF. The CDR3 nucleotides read TGTGCCAGCAGTTACCGAGTAGCGGGTTCCTACGAGCAGTACTTC.

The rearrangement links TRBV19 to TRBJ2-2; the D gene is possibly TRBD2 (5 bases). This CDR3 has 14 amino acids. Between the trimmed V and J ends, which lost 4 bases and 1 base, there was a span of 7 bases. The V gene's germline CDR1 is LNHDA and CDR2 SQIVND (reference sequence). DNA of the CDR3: TGTGCCAGTAGTAAACTAGTGAACACCGGGGAGCTGTTTTTT. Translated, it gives CASSKLVNTGELFF. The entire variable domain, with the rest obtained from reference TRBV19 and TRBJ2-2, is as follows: DGGITQSPKYLFRKEGQNVTLSCEQNLNHDAMYWYRQDPGQGLRLIYYSQIVNDFQKGDIAEGYSVSREKKESFPLTVTSAQKNPTAFYLCASSKLVNTGELFFGEGSRLTVL.

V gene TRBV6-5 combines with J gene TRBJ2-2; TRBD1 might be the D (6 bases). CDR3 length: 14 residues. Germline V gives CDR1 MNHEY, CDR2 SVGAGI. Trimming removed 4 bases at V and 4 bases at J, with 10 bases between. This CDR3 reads CASSSTGFTGELFF. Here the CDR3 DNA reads TGTGCCAGCAGTTCGACAGGATTCACCGGGGAGCTGTTTTTT.

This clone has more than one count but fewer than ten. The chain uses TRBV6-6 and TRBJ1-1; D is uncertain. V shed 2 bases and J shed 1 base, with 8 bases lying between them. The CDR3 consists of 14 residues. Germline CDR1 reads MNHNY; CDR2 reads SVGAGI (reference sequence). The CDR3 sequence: CASSYELRNTEAFF. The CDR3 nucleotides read TGTGCCAGCAGTTACGAGCTTAGGAACACTGAAGCTTTCTTT.

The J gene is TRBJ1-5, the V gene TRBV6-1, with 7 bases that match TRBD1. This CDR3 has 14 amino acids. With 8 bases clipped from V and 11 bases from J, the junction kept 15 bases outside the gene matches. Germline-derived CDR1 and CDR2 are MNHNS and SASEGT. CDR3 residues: CASFKDRVSLTQHF. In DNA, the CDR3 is TGTGCCAGCTTTAAAGACAGGGTGTCCTTGACCCAGCATTTT.

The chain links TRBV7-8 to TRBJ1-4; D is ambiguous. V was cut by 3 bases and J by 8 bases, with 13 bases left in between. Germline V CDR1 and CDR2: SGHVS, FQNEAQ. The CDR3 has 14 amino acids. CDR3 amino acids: CASSFLGGNEKLFF. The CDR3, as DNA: TGTGCCAGCAGCTTTCTTGGAGGGAACGAAAAACTGTTTTTT.

The CDR3 loop reads CASRPDGGLNYGYTF. The CDR3 bases are TGTGCCAGCAGACCCGACGGGGGACTTAACTATGGCTACACCTTC. The J gene is TRBJ1-2, the V gene TRBV6-5, with D possibly matching TRBD1 (5 bases). The length of the CDR3 is 15 residues. Germline CDR1 and CDR2: MNHEY and SVGAGI. The V gene lost 6 bases and the J gene lost 1 base, with 15 bases spanning the gap.

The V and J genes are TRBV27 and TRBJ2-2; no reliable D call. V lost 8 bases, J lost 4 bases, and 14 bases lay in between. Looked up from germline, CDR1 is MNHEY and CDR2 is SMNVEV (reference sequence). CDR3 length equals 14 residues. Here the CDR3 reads CASGLNWATGELFF. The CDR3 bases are TGTGCCAGCGGCCTTAACTGGGCCACCGGGGAGCTGTTTTTT.

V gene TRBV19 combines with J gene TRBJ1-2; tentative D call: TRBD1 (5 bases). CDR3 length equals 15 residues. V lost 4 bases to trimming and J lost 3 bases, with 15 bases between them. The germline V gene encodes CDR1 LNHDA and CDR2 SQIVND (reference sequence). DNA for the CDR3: TGTGCCAGTAGTACACCCCGGGCGGGGGACTATGGCTACACCTTC. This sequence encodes CASSTPRAGDYGYTF.

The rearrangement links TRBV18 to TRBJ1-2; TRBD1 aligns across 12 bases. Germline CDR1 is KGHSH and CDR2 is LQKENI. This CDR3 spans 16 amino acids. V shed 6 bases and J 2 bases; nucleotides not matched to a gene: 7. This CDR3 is CASSRLGQGANYGYTF. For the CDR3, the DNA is TGTGCCAGCTCGCGTTTGGGACAGGGGGCGAACTATGGCTACACCTTC.

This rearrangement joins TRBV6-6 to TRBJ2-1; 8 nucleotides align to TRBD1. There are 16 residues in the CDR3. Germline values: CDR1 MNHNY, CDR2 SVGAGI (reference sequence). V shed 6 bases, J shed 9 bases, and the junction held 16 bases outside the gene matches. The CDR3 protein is CASSPAGTGSYGEQFF. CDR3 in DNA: TGTGCCAGCAGCCCCGCGGGGACAGGTAGTTATGGTGAGCAGTTCTTC.

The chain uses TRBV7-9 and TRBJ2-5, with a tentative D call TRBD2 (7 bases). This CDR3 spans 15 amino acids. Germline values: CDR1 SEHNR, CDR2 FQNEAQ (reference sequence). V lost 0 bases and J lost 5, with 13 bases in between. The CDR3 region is CASSLARGQLETQYF. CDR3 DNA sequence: TGTGCCAGCAGCTTAGCGCGGGGGCAGTTGGAGACCCAGTACTTC.

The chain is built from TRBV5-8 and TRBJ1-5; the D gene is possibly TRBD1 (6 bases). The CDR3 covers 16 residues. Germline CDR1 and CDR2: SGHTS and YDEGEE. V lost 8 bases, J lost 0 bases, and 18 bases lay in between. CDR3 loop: CASSHRGQYSNQPQHF. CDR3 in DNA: TGTGCCAGTTCGCATAGAGGACAGTATAGCAATCAGCCCCAGCATTTT.

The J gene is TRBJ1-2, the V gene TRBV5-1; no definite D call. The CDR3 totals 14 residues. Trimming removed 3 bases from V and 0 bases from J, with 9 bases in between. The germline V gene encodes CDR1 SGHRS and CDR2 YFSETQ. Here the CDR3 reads CASSWAGSNYGYTF. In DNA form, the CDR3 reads TGCGCCAGCAGCTGGGCAGGATCTAACTATGGCTACACCTTC. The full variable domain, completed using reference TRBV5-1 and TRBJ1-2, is KAGVTQTPRYLIKTRGQQVTLSCSPISGHRSVSWYQQTPGQGLQFLFEYFSETQRNKGNFPGRFSGRQFSNSRSEMNVSTLELGDSALYLCASSWAGSNYGYTFGSGTRLTVV.

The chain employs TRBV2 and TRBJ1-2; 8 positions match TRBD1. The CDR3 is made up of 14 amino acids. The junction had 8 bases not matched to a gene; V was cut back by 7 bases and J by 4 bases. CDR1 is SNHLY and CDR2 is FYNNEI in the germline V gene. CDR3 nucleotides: TGTGCCAGCAATCCACAGGGGGACGGCTATGGCTACACCTTC. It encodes CASNPQGDGYGYTF.

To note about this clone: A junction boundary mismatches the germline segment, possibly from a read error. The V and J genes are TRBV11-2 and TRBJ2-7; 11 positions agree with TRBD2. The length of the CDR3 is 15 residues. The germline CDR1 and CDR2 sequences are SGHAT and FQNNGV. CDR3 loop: CSSSSYSGGAYEQYF. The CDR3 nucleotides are TGTTCCAGCAGCTCTTATAGCGGGGGGGCGTACGAGCAGTACTTC.